A selection of T cell receptor beta chains follows, all from one sample in a study of cytomegalovirus exposure and HLA in healthy donors. Data came from immunoSEQ multiplex PCR; TCRdb stores just in-frame clones and leaves some out. This table holds around 200,000 clones. Material for sequencing was PBMCs. These receptors were collected from a woman aged 18-29 years in good health and CMV-seropositive. The CDR3 runs from the conserved cysteine through the conserved F or W. D genes are given only for firm matches.

d_gene: .; v_gene: TRBV7-9; j_gene: TRBJ2-5; CDR3aa: CASSLAQGPETQYF; CDR3nt: TGTGCCAGCAGCTTAGCGCAGGGGCCAGAGACCCAGTACTTC
d_gene: .; v_gene: TRBV5-1; j_gene: TRBJ2-5; CDR3aa: CASSLAGTGQETQYF; CDR3nt: TGCGCCAGCAGCTTGGCCGGTACAGGCCAAGAGACCCAGTACTTC
d_gene: TRBD1; v_gene: TRBV5-4; j_gene: TRBJ1-4; CDR3aa: CASSSGTGVNEKLFF; CDR3nt: TGTGCCAGCAGCTCCGGGACAGGGGTAAATGAAAAACTGTTTTTT
d_gene: TRBD2; v_gene: TRBV10-2; j_gene: TRBJ2-7; CDR3aa: CASSESGLATYEQYF; CDR3nt: TGCGCCAGCAGTGAGTCCGGACTAGCGACCTACGAGCAGTACTTC
d_gene: .; v_gene: TRBV7-9; j_gene: TRBJ1-2; CDR3aa: CASSLDGGYTF; CDR3nt: TGTGCCAGCAGCTTAGACGGTGGCTACACCTTC
d_gene: .; v_gene: TRBV5-1; j_gene: TRBJ1-1; CDR3aa: CASSLAGMNTEAFF; CDR3nt: TGCGCCAGCAGCTTGGCCGGGATGAACACTGAAGCTTTCTTT
d_gene: TRBD1; v_gene: TRBV9; j_gene: TRBJ2-5; CDR3aa: CASSAQTGGGETQYF; CDR3nt: TGTGCCAGCAGCGCGCAGACAGGGGGAGGAGAGACCCAGTACTTC
d_gene: TRBD2; v_gene: TRBV5-5; j_gene: TRBJ2-5; CDR3aa: CASSFLRTSGGQETQYF; CDR3nt: TGTGCCAGCAGCTTCCTTAGGACTAGCGGGGGCCAAGAGACCCAGTACTTC
d_gene: .; v_gene: TRBV2; j_gene: TRBJ2-3; CDR3aa: CASSEGRGDTQYF; CDR3nt: TGTGCCAGCAGTGAGGGGCGGGGAGATACGCAGTATTTT
d_gene: .; v_gene: TRBV6-5; j_gene: TRBJ2-7; CDR3aa: CASSETQGYEQYF; CDR3nt: TGTGCCAGCAGTGAAACACAGGGCTACGAGCAGTACTTC
d_gene: .; v_gene: TRBV2; j_gene: TRBJ2-3; CDR3aa: CARITATDTQYF; CDR3nt: TGTGCCAGAATAACAGCCACAGATACGCAGTATTTT
d_gene: .; v_gene: TRBV23-1; j_gene: TRBJ1-5; CDR3aa: CASSLHVSAGAGSGVYSNQPQHF; CDR3nt: TGCGCCAGCAGTCTACACGTCAGTGCGGGGGCCGGCAGTGGAGTTTATAGCAATCAGCCCCAGCATTTT
d_gene: TRBD1; v_gene: TRBV7-9; j_gene: TRBJ2-1; CDR3aa: CASSLTGGRYNEQFF; CDR3nt: TGTGCCAGCAGCTTAACAGGGGGCAGATACAATGAGCAGTTCTTC
d_gene: .; v_gene: TRBV6-5; j_gene: TRBJ1-2; CDR3aa: CASSYRGQHYGYTF; CDR3nt: TGTGCCAGCAGTTACAGGGGACAACACTATGGCTACACCTTC
d_gene: TRBD2; v_gene: TRBV6-1; j_gene: TRBJ2-1; CDR3aa: CASGLAGGSYNEQFF; CDR3nt: TGTGCCAGCGGTCTAGCGGGAGGCTCCTACAATGAGCAGTTCTTC
d_gene: .; v_gene: TRBV14; j_gene: TRBJ1-2; CDR3aa: CASSLLGGHYGYTF; CDR3nt: TGTGCCAGCAGCCTCCTGGGGGGACACTATGGCTACACCTTC
d_gene: TRBD1; v_gene: TRBV4-2; j_gene: TRBJ2-2; CDR3aa: CASSLGTGDTGELFF; CDR3nt: TGTGCCAGCAGCCTCGGGACAGGGGACACCGGGGAGCTGTTTTTT